A selection of T cell receptor beta chains follows, all from one sample in a study of blood T cell repertoires in COVID-19. Data came from immunoSEQ multiplex PCR; TCRdb stores just in-frame clones and leaves some out. The sample includes roughly 250,000 clones, over 75% of them seen just once. Sequencing was performed on peripheral blood. All receptors derive from a human donor in a cohort sampled during active COVID-19. Both conserved end residues are part of each CDR3. Fields, in order: J gene, D gene, clone size, V gene, CDR3 DNA, CDR3 protein. A D gene is named only where the DNA matches it firmly. Clone size is stated in some rows and not others, as once, few, many or a class when expanded.

J gene: TRBJ1-4
D gene: TRBD1
clone size: NA
V gene: TRBV3-1/TRBV3-2
CDR3 DNA: TGTGCCAGCAGTCGAAACAGGGGAAGTGAAAAACTGTTTTTT
CDR3 protein: CASSRNRGSEKLFF

J gene: TRBJ2-5
D gene: TRBD1
clone size: NA
V gene: TRBV6-5
CDR3 DNA: TGTGCCAGCAGACTCGACAGGGGAGAGACCCAGTACTTC
CDR3 protein: CASRLDRGETQYF

J gene: TRBJ2-1
D gene: TRBD2
clone size: NA
V gene: TRBV5-1
CDR3 DNA: TGCGCCAGCAGCCCTTCTAGCGGGGTTGGTTTTCACAATGAGCAGTTCTTC
CDR3 protein: CASSPSSGVGFHNEQFF

J gene: TRBJ1-1
D gene: NA
clone size: NA
V gene: TRBV4-1
CDR3 DNA: TGCGCCAGCAGCCAAGATTCATCCCGGGGGGTGAACACTGAAGCTTTCTTT
CDR3 protein: CASSQDSSRGVNTEAFF

J gene: TRBJ1-1
D gene: TRBD1
clone size: NA
V gene: TRBV11-3
CDR3 DNA: TGTGCCAGCAGCATCTCGGGACAGGTGAACACTGAAGCTTTCTTT
CDR3 protein: CASSISGQVNTEAFF

J gene: TRBJ2-5
D gene: NA
clone size: NA
V gene: TRBV7-9
CDR3 DNA: TGTGCCAGCAGCCAGGACAGAAACCAAGAGACCCAGTACTTC
CDR3 protein: CASSQDRNQETQYF

J gene: TRBJ2-1
D gene: TRBD2
clone size: NA
V gene: TRBV7-2
CDR3 DNA: TGTGCCAGCAGCTCGCGCCTCTCTAGCGGGGGTTACAATGAGCAGTTCTTC
CDR3 protein: CASSSRLSSGGYNEQFF

J gene: TRBJ2-5
D gene: TRBD2
clone size: NA
V gene: TRBV13
CDR3 DNA: TGTGCCAGCAGCTCTCAGCGGGGCCTACAAGAGACCCAGTACTTC
CDR3 protein: CASSSQRGLQETQYF

J gene: TRBJ2-3
D gene: NA
clone size: NA
V gene: TRBV2
CDR3 DNA: TGTGCCAGCAGTGTCGGGTCACGCACAGATACGCAGTATTTT
CDR3 protein: CASSVGSRTDTQYF

J gene: TRBJ2-1
D gene: TRBD2
clone size: NA
V gene: TRBV6-5
CDR3 DNA: TGTGCCAGCAGACTGGGGACTAGCGTCTACAATGAGCAGTTCTTC
CDR3 protein: CASRLGTSVYNEQFF

J gene: TRBJ1-1
D gene: TRBD1
clone size: NA
V gene: TRBV5-5
CDR3 DNA: TGTGCCAGCAGCCTTACAGGGGGCTTGAACACTGAAGCTTTCTTT
CDR3 protein: CASSLTGGLNTEAFF

J gene: TRBJ2-7
D gene: TRBD2
clone size: NA
V gene: TRBV19
CDR3 DNA: TGTGCCAGTAGCCCTGGGGTAGCGGGGGGGCTCTACGAGCAGTACTTC
CDR3 protein: CASSPGVAGGLYEQYF

J gene: TRBJ1-2
D gene: NA
clone size: once
V gene: TRBV7-8
CDR3 DNA: TGTGCCAGCAGCTTACTGGGGGGGTATGGCTACACCTTC
CDR3 protein: CASSLLGGYGYTF

J gene: TRBJ2-7
D gene: TRBD1
clone size: once
V gene: TRBV27
CDR3 DNA: TGTGCCAGCAGTTCCCGACAGGGGGCTGGTTACGAGCAGTACTTC
CDR3 protein: CASSSRQGAGYEQYF

J gene: TRBJ2-1
D gene: TRBD1
clone size: NA
V gene: TRBV7-9
CDR3 DNA: TGTGCCAGCACCCGTCAACCACAGGGGGCTGGCAATGAGCAGTTCTTC
CDR3 protein: CASTRQPQGAGNEQFF

J gene: TRBJ2-3
D gene: TRBD2
clone size: NA
V gene: TRBV7-8
CDR3 DNA: TGTGCCAGCAGCTTAGACCTGACTAGCAGAAGCACAGATACGCAGTATTTT
CDR3 protein: CASSLDLTSRSTDTQYF

J gene: TRBJ1-1
D gene: NA
clone size: NA
V gene: TRBV10-2
CDR3 DNA: TGCGCCAGCAGTGAGTCAAGACAGACTGAAGCTTTCTTT
CDR3 protein: CASSESRQTEAFF

J gene: TRBJ1-1
D gene: NA
clone size: NA
V gene: TRBV7-2
CDR3 DNA: TGTGCCAGCAGCCATTCAGGACAGAACACTGAAGCTTTCTTT
CDR3 protein: CASSHSGQNTEAFF

J gene: TRBJ1-1
D gene: NA
clone size: once
V gene: TRBV25-1
CDR3 DNA: TGTGCCAGCAGTGATCTTTACACTGAAGCTTTCTTT
CDR3 protein: CASSDLYTEAFF

J gene: TRBJ2-7
D gene: TRBD1
clone size: few
V gene: TRBV13
CDR3 DNA: TGTGCCAGCAGCTCAAGCGACAGGGGACGACCCTCCTACGAGCAGTACTTC
CDR3 protein: CASSSSDRGRPSYEQYF

J gene: TRBJ1-1
D gene: TRBD1
clone size: NA
V gene: TRBV11-2
CDR3 DNA: TGTGCCAGCAGCTTAGCATATCGGGACAGGGGGCGCGGGACTGAAGCTTTCTTT
CDR3 protein: CASSLAYRDRGRGTEAFF

J gene: TRBJ2-4
D gene: NA
clone size: NA
V gene: TRBV10-1
CDR3 DNA: TGCGCCAGCAGTGAGTCGAGGGGGAAAAACATTCAGTACTTC
CDR3 protein: CASSESRGKNIQYF

J gene: TRBJ1-2
D gene: NA
clone size: NA
V gene: TRBV20-1
CDR3 DNA: TGCAGTGCTAGGAGGGAGGTTGGCTACACCTTC
CDR3 protein: CSARREVGYTF

J gene: TRBJ1-2
D gene: TRBD1
clone size: NA
V gene: TRBV18
CDR3 DNA: TGTGCCAGCTCACCGATCGGTCGGGACAGACGATCTTATGGCTACACCTTC
CDR3 protein: CASSPIGRDRRSYGYTF

J gene: TRBJ2-7
D gene: TRBD2
clone size: NA
V gene: TRBV7-3
CDR3 DNA: TGTGCCAGCAGCTTCAAGCGGGGGCCCGCCAACGAGCAGTACTTC
CDR3 protein: CASSFKRGPANEQYF

J gene: TRBJ2-5
D gene: NA
clone size: NA
V gene: TRBV11-2
CDR3 DNA: TGTGCCAGCAGCTTTGTACTAGCTGCGAAAGAGACCCAGTACTTC
CDR3 protein: CASSFVLAAKETQYF

J gene: TRBJ2-1
D gene: NA
clone size: NA
V gene: TRBV5-1
CDR3 DNA: TGCGCCAGCAGCTTGGGAGCGGGTTACAATGAGCAGTTCTTC
CDR3 protein: CASSLGAGYNEQFF

J gene: TRBJ1-2
D gene: TRBD1
clone size: once
V gene: TRBV5-4
CDR3 DNA: TGTGCCAGCAGCACAGGGACAGGGGGCCCCTATGGCTACACCTTC
CDR3 protein: CASSTGTGGPYGYTF

J gene: TRBJ2-7
D gene: TRBD2
clone size: few
V gene: TRBV27
CDR3 DNA: TGTGCCAGCAGTTTGGGGACTAGCGGGAGGCCCAACGAGCAGTACTTC
CDR3 protein: CASSLGTSGRPNEQYF

J gene: TRBJ2-2
D gene: TRBD1
clone size: NA
V gene: TRBV4-3
CDR3 DNA: TGCGCCAGCAAGGAACAGGGGCAAACCCACACCGGGGAGCTGTTTTTT
CDR3 protein: CASKEQGQTHTGELFF

J gene: TRBJ2-3
D gene: TRBD2
clone size: NA
V gene: TRBV6-5
CDR3 DNA: TGTGCCAGCAGTTCCCCTAGCGGAACCAGGACAGATACGCAGTATTTT
CDR3 protein: CASSSPSGTRTDTQYF

J gene: TRBJ2-7
D gene: NA
clone size: NA
V gene: TRBV28
CDR3 DNA: TGTGCCAGCAGTTCTCAGGGGTTTGGCCTCTACGAGCAGTACTTC
CDR3 protein: CASSSQGFGLYEQYF

J gene: TRBJ2-7
D gene: NA
clone size: once
V gene: TRBV25-1
CDR3 DNA: TGTGCCAGCAGTGGACTGACAGTCATCTACGAGCAGTACTTC
CDR3 protein: CASSGLTVIYEQYF

J gene: TRBJ2-5
D gene: NA
clone size: NA
V gene: TRBV5-1
CDR3 DNA: TGCGCCAGCAGCCAGGGACATAAAGTGTACCAAGAGACCCAGTACTTC
CDR3 protein: CASSQGHKVYQETQYF

J gene: TRBJ2-4
D gene: TRBD2
clone size: NA
V gene: TRBV18
CDR3 DNA: TGTGCCAGCTCACCGACTAGCGGGGGAGGTCAAGCCAAAAACATTCAGTACTTC
CDR3 protein: CASSPTSGGGQAKNIQYF

J gene: TRBJ2-1
D gene: TRBD2
clone size: NA
V gene: TRBV19
CDR3 DNA: TGTGCCAGTAGTATCCCCGACTCGGGAGGACGCTTCTTC
CDR3 protein: CASSIPDSGGRFF

J gene: TRBJ1-2
D gene: NA
clone size: NA
V gene: TRBV28
CDR3 DNA: TGTGCCAGCAGTTTTTCTCAGCGGAACTATGGCTACACCTTC
CDR3 protein: CASSFSQRNYGYTF

J gene: TRBJ1-2
D gene: TRBD1
clone size: NA
V gene: TRBV27
CDR3 DNA: TGTGCCAGCAGCTCCCGGCAGGGGGAAGGGGTCGGCTACACCTTC
CDR3 protein: CASSSRQGEGVGYTF

J gene: TRBJ2-2
D gene: TRBD2
clone size: NA
V gene: TRBV18
CDR3 DNA: TGTGCCAGCTCATACCTAGCGGCCAAAAACACCGGGGAGCTGTTTTTT
CDR3 protein: CASSYLAAKNTGELFF

J gene: TRBJ2-1
D gene: NA
clone size: NA
V gene: TRBV19
CDR3 DNA: TGTGCCAGTAGTATGGGAACTAGCCGCAATGAGCAGTTCTTC
CDR3 protein: CASSMGTSRNEQFF